This T cell receptor (beta chain) was sequenced in a study of control samples from healthy donors and cancer patients. The data were produced by immunoSEQ multiplex PCR, yet TCRdb's version contains in-frame clones alone and is incomplete. Seen here are under 85,000 clones, over 65% observed once, and the top ten hold 2.5% to 3%. Sequencing input: PBMCs. This receptor was taken from a woman in her forties or fifties with lung cancer.

CDR3 sequence: CASSIGTLNTEAFF. CDR3 DNA: TGTGCCAGTAGTATTGGCACATTAAACACTGAAGCTTTCTTT. The gene calls are TRBV19 and TRBJ1-1; D remains unclear. The V end was cut by 3 bases, the J end by 2 bases, with 10 bases between. The CDR3 has 14 residues. Germline CDR1 and CDR2: LNHDA and SQIVND (reference sequence).